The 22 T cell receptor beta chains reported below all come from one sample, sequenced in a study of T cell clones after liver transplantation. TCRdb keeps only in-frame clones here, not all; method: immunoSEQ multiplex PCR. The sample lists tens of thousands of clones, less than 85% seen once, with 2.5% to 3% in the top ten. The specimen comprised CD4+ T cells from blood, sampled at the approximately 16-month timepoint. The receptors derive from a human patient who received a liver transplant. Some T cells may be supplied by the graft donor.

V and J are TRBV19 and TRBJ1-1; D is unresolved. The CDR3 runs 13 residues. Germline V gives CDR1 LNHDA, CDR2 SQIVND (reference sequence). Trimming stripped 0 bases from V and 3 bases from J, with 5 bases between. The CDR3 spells CASSIERYTEAFF. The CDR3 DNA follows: TGTGCCAGTAGTATAGAGAGGTACACTGAAGCTTTCTTT.

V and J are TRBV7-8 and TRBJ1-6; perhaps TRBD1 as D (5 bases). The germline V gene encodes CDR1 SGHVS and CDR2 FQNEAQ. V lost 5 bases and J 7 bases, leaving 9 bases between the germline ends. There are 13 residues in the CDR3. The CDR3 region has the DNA TGTGCCAGCAGCCAGGGAGAGAATTCACCCCTCCACTTT. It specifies CASSQGENSPLHF.

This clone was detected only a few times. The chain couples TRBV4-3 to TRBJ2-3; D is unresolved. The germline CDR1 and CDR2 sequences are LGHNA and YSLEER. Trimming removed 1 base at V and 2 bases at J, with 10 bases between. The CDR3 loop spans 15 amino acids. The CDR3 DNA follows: TGCGCCAGCAGCCAAGGTTCGCGGAACACAGATACGCAGTATTTT. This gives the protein CASSQGSRNTDTQYF.

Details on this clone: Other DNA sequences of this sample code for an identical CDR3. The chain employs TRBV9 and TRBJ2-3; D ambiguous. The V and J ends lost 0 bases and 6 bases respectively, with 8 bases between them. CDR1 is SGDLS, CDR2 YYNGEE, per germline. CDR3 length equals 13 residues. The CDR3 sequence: CASSVASPDTQYF. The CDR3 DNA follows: TGTGCCAGCAGCGTAGCCTCCCCCGATACGCAGTATTTT.

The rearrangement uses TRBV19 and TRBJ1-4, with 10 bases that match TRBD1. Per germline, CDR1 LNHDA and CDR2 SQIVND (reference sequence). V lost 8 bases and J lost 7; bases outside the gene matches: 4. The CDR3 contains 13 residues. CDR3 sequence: CASRDRGGEKLFF. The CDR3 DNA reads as TGTGCCAGTCGGGACAGGGGTGGTGAAAAACTGTTTTTT. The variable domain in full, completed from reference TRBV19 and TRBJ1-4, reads DGGITQSPKYLFRKEGQNVTLSCEQNLNHDAMYWYRQDPGQGLRLIYYSQIVNDFQKGDIAEGYSVSREKKESFPLTVTSAQKNPTAFYLCASRDRGGEKLFFGSGTQLSVL.

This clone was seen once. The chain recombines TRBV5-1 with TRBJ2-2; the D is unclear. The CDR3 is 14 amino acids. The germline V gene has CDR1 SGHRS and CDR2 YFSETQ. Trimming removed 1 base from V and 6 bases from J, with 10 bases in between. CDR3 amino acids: CASSLRDRAGELFF. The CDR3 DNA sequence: TGCGCCAGCAGCTTGAGGGATAGGGCCGGGGAGCTGTTTTTT.

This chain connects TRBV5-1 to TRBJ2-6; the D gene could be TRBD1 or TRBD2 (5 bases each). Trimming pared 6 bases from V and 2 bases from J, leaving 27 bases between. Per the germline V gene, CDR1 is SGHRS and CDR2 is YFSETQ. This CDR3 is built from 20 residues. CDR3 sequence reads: CASTLFGEAGSRAGANVLTF. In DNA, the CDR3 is TGCGCCAGCACCTTATTCGGGGAAGCAGGGTCGAGGGCTGGGGCCAACGTCCTGACTTTC.

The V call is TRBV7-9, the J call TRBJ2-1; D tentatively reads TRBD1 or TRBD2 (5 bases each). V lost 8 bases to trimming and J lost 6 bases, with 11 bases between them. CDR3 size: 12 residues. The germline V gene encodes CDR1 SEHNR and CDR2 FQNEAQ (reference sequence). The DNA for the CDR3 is TGTGCCAGCGGGACGTCGGGCAATGAGCAGTTCTTC. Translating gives CASGTSGNEQFF. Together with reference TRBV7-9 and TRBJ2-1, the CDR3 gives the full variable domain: DTGVSQNPRHKITKRGQNVTFRCDPISEHNRLYWYRQTLGQGPEFLTYFQNEAQLEKSRLLSDRFSAERPKGSFSTLEIQRTEQGDSAMYLCASGTSGNEQFFGPGTRLTVL.

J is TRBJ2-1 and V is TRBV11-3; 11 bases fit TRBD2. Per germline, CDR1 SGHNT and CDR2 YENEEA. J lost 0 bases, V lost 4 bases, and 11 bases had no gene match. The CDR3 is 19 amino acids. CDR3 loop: CASSSDGLAGGPSYNEQFF. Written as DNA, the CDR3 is TGTGCCAGCAGCTCCGACGGACTAGCGGGCGGGCCCTCCTACAATGAGCAGTTCTTC.

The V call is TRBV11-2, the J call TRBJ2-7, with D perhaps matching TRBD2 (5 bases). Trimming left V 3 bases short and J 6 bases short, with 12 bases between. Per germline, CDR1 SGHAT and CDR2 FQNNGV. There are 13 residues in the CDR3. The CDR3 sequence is CASSLGGSSEQYV. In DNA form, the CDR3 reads TGTGCCAGCAGCTTGGGCGGGTCGTCCGAGCAGTACGTC.

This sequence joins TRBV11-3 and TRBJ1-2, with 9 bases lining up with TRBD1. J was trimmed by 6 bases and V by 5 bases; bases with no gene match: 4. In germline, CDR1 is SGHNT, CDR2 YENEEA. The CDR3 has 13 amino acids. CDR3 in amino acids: CASSPGDRDGYTF. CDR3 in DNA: TGTGCCAGCAGCCCCGGGGACAGGGATGGCTACACCTTC.

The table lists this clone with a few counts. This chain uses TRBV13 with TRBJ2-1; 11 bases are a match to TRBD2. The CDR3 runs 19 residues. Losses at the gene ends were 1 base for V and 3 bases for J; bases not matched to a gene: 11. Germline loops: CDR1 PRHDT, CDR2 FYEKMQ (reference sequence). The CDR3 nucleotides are TGTGCCAGCAGCTTAGCCTTTTCTAGCGGGGGGACCCTCTACAATGAGCAGTTCTTC. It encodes CASSLAFSSGGTLYNEQFF.

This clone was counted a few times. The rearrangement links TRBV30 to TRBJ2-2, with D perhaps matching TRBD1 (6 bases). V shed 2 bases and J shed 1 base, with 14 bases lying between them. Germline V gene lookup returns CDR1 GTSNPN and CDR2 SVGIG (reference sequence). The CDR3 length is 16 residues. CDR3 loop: CAWSSFRTVNTGELFF. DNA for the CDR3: TGTGCCTGGAGTTCCTTCCGGACAGTGAACACCGGGGAGCTGTTTTTT.

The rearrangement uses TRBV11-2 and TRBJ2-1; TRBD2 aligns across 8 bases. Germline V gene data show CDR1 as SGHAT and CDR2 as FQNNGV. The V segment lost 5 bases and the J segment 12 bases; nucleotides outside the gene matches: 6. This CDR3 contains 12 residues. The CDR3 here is CASSQWAGGQFF. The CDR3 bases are TGTGCCAGCAGCCAGTGGGCGGGAGGGCAGTTCTTC.

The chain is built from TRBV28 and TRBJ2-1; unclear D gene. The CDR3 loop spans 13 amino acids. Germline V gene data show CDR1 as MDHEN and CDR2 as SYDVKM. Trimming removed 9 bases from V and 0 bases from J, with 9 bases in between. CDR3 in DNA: TGTGCCAGTTCAGCGAGCTCCTACAATGAGCAGTTCTTC. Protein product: CASSASSYNEQFF.

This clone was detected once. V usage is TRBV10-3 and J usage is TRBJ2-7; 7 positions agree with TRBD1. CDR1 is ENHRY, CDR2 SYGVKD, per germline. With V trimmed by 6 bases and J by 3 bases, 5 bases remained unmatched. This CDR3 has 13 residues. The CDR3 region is CAIRRDSDYEQYF. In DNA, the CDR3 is TGTGCCATCAGACGGGACAGCGACTACGAGCAGTACTTC.

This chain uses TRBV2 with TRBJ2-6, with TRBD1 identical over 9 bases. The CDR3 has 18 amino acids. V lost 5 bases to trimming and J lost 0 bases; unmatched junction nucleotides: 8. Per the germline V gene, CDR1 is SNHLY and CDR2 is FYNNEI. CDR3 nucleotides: TGTGCCAGCAGTTCTGGCCAGGGACAGGGCTCTGGGGCCAACGTCCTGACTTTC. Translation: CASSSGQGQGSGANVLTF.

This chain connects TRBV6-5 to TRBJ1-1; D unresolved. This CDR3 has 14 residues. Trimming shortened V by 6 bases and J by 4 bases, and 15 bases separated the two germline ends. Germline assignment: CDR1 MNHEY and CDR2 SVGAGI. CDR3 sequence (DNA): TGTGCCAGCAGCCCCGACAAGGGAGGCACTGAAGCTTTCTTT. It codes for CASSPDKGGTEAFF.

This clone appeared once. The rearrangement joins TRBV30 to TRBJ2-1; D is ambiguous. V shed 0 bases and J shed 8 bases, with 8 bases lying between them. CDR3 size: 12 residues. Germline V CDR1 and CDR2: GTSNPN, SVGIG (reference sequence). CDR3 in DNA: TGTGCCTGGAGTGTACGGGCCGATGAGCAGTTCTTC. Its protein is CAWSVRADEQFF.

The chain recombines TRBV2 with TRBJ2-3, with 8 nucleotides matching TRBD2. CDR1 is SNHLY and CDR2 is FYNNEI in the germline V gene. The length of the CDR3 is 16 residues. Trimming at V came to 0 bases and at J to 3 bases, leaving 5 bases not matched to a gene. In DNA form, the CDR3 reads TGTGCCAGCAGTGAAGCGAGGGCTAGCGGGACAGATACGCAGTATTTT. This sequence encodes CASSEARASGTDTQYF.

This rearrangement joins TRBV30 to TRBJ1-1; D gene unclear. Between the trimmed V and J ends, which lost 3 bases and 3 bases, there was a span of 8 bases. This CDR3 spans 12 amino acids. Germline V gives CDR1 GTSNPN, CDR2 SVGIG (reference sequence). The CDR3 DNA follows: TGTGCCTGGAGCCCTACTTACACTGAAGCTTTCTTT. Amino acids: CAWSPTYTEAFF.

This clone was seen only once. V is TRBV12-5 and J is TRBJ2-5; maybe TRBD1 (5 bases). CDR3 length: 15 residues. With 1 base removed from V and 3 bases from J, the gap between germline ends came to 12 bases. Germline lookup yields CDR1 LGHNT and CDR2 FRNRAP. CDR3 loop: CASGLGQTVEETQYF. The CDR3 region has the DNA TGTGCTAGTGGTTTGGGTCAGACAGTGGAAGAGACCCAGTACTTC.